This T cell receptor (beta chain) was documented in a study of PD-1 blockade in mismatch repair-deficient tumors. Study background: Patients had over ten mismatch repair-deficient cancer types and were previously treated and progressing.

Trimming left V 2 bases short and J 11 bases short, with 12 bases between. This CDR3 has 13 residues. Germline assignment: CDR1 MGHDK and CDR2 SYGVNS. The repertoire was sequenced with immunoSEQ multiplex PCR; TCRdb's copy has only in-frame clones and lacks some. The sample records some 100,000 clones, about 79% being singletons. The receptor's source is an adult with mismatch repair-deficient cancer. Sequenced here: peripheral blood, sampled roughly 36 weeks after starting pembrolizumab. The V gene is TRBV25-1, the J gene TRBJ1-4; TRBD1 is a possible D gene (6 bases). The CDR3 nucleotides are TGTGCCAGCAGTGAACTTAACAGGGACAAACTGTTTTTT. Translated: CASSELNRDKLFF.